This T cell receptor (beta chain) was observed in a study of glioma-infiltrating T cells. Trimming left V 4 bases short and J 1 base short, with 7 bases between. The CDR3 length is 14 residues. Germline assignment: CDR1 SNHLY and CDR2 FYNNEI. Amplification of TCR alpha and beta CDR3 regions from RNA used iRepertoire nested multiplex PCR. TCRdb re-called the multiplex PCR reads through MiXCR, storing one row per CDR3 protein. This sample has under 200,000 distinct CDR3 sequences; 43% occur once, and the top ten carry roughly 5.5%. The TCR sequence derives from a human donor with low-grade glioma or glioblastoma, undergoing nonglioma brain surgery, or in good health (not recorded which). The specimen was glioma tissue, nonneoplastic brain tissue, or PBMCs (not recorded which). This chain connects TRBV2 to TRBJ2-2; tentatively, D is TRBD1 (6 bases). The CDR3 here is CASSATGNTGELFF. The CDR3 nucleotides read TGTGCCAGCAGTGCGACAGGGAACACCGGGGAGCTGTTTTTT.